The clone carrying this T cell receptor (beta chain) occurred once. This CDR3 region has 15 residues. Germline V gene sequence: CDR1 ENHRY, CDR2 SYGVKD. Trimming stripped 4 bases from V and 6 bases from J, with 16 bases between. Libraries were prepared by immunoSEQ multiplex PCR; TCRdb keeps only in-frame clonotypes and omits some of them. The sample lists under 400,000 clones, about nine tenths occurring once. The sample belongs to a study of blood T cell repertoires in COVID-19. Study at large: The analysed material was cDNA or gDNA that came from T cells, B-cell-depleted T cells, or PBMCs.

A case of COVID-19 had been met by exposed participants within 2 weeks before study entry. The chain uses TRBV10-3 and TRBJ2-1, with D perhaps TRBD2 (6 bases). The sample taken for sequencing was PBMCs or T cells enriched from blood (not recorded which). The clonotype comes from a woman in her twenties or thirties who had been exposed to COVID-19. CDR3 sequence reads: CAISASVADGNEQFF. In DNA form, the CDR3 reads TGTGCCATCAGTGCATCGGTAGCGGACGGCAATGAGCAGTTCTTC.